This is a list of T cell receptor beta chains from one sample in a study of cytomegalovirus exposure and HLA in healthy donors. Produced via immunoSEQ multiplex PCR; TCRdb's table is partial and in-frame only. The sample holds about 120,000 clones, roughly 76% seen once. Sequenced input: PBMCs. The source is a man younger than 40 in good health and CMV-seronegative. Both conserved end residues are trimmed from each CDR3.

TRBV5-6,TRBJ1-1,12,ASRIGLTNTEAF
TRBV5-8,TRBJ2-3,14,ASSWKTGPGTDTQY
TRBV28,TRBJ1-2,11,ASSPTGEHGYT
TRBV5-1,TRBJ2-5,14,ASSLGIWDSSETQY
TRBV14,TRBJ2-7,10,ASSPGGGEQY
TRBV7-9,TRBJ2-1,17,ASSPKLASGQGAYNEQF
TRBV20-1,TRBJ2-4,8,SAPLNIQY
TRBV21-1,.,12,ANGPGQGVHEQY
TRBV14,TRBJ2-2,12,VSSQAFRTGELF
TRBV10-3,TRBJ2-3,11,AIRGQGPDTQY
TRBV27,TRBJ1-1,13,ASSSLGGEGTEAF
TRBV28,TRBJ2-2,13,ASHAAGGYAGELF
TRBV19,TRBJ2-1,10,ASSVYYNEQF
TRBV27,TRBJ2-7,11,ASSRSAGYEQY
TRBV19,TRBJ2-1,11,ATQRDRYNEQF
TRBV7-9,TRBJ1-4,14,ASSSSLTGGVEKLF
TRBV19,TRBJ1-1,13,ASTRDRGLNTEAF
TRBV25-1,TRBJ2-1,16,ASSLLRDRGLGHNEQF
TRBV4-3,TRBJ2-2,13,ASSQDGGAIGELF
TRBV29-1,TRBJ2-2,13,SVSGTGAGTGELF
TRBV10-3,TRBJ1-1,12,AISAGQASTEAF
TRBV21-1,TRBJ2-7,11,ASAGGTGDEQY
TRBV6-6,TRBJ1-1,13,ASSNRGGLGTEAF
TRBV29-1,TRBJ2-5,13,SVAPRGIGGETQY